The entry below describes one T cell receptor beta chain. What it recognizes is unknown. The CDR3 covers 14 residues. CDR1 and CDR2 from the germline V gene are MNHEY and SVGEGT. V lost 6 bases and J 12 bases, leaving 21 bases between the germline ends. This sample was included in a study of response to subunit inactivated influenza vaccine. Regarding the study as a whole: The authors proposed limited new T cell recruitment per seasonal influenza vaccination.

From the RT-PCR reads, TCRdb called clonotypes with MiXCR, one entry per CDR3 protein. The table lists 700,000 to 900,000 distinct CDR3 sequences, around 21% of them singletons. The chain uses TRBV6-2 or TRBV6-3 and TRBJ2-1; D may be TRBD2 (6 bases). The source material was PBMCs from blood, sampled roughly 5 days after vaccination. The receptor was derived from a man aged 50-60 years who received an inactivated influenza vaccine. This CDR3 is CASSYPDGGAAQFF. The DNA of the CDR3 is TGTGCCAGCAGCTACCCGGACGGGGGTGCAGCGCAGTTCTTC.